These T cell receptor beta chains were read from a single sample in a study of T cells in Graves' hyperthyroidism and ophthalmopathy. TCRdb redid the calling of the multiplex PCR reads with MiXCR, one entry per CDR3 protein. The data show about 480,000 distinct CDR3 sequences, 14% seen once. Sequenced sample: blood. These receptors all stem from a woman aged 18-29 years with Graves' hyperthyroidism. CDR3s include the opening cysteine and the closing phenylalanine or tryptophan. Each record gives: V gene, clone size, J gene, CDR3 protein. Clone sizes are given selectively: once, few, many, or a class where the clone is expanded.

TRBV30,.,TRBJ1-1,CAWKRQEVTEAFF
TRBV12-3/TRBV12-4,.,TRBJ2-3,CASSYSSGRLDTQYF
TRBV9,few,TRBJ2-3,CASSVTDSGTDTQYF
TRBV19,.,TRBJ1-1,CAGSMGSLNTEAFF
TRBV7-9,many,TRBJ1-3,CASSPTDRFSGNTIYF
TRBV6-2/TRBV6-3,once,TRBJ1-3,CASKDSLSGNTIYF
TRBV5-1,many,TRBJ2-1,CASSQKTSGGLYNEQFF
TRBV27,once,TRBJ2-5,CASSGPGAGGETQYF
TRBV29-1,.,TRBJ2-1,CSVELRGLHEQFF
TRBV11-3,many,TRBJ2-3,CASTLGGGSTDTQYF
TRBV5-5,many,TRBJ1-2,CASSRTDLNYGYTF
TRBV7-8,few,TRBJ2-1,CASSLARGPGYEQFF
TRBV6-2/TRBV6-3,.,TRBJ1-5,CASRRTGEAQPQHF
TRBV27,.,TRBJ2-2,CASSALVEHAGELFF
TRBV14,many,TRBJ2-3,CASSQEASGGTDTQYF
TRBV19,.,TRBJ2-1,CATPRGSSYNEQFF
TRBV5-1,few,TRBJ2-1,CANNLRGGPYNEQFF
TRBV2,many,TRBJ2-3,CASSRDQGADTQYF
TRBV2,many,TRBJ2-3,CASTRITDTQYF
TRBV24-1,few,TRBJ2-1,CAASESQPRPYNEQFF
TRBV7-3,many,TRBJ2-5,CASSLMGLAKETQYF
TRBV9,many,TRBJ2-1,CASSAPTAEHNEQFF
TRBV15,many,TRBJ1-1,CATSPPGTTEAFF
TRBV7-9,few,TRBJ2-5,CASSLGHRGQESQYF
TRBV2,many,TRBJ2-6,CANDISSSGANVLTF
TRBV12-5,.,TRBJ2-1,CASGLPHSGTSGNNEQFF
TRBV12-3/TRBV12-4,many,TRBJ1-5,CASSFSRGRNQPQHF
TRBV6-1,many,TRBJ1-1,CASSETGWEAFF
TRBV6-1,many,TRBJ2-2,CASTRDRRNTGELFF
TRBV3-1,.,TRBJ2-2,CASSPTRTVPGELFF
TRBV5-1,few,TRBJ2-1,CASRPGRAQWREQFF
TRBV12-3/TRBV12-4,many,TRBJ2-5,CASSSDRVLGETQYF
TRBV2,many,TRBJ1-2,CASRIYGYTF
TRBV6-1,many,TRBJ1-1,CASSVAVGGLNTEAFF
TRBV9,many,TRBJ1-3,CASSKTGRVGNTIYF
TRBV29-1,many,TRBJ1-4,CSAQRGAENEKLFF
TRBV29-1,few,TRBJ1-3,CSVHVGNTIYF
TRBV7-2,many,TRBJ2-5,CASSLVSGRWETQYF
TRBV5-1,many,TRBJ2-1,CASRTSESYNEQFF
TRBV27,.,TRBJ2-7,CASSRSGYERYF
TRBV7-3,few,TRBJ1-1,CASSQPDTPDTEAFF
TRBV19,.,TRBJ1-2,CASSGQGLSPNYGYTF
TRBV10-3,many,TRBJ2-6,CAISEDPPGRISGANVLTF
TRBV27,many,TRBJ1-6,CASSFGDSAYNSPLHF
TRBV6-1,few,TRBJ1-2,CASSEGSNSGGYTF
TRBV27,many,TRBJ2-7,CASSLGGHEQYF
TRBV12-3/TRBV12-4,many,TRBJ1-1,CATYPGTGNTEAFF
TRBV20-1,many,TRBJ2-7,CSARGLAGVGEQYF
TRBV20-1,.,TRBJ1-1,CSALRDSEAFF